Presented here are 5 T cell receptor beta chains from one specimen sequenced in a study of memory CD4+ T cells and cytomegalovirus serostatus. Measured with immunoSEQ multiplex PCR; TCRdb has only the in-frame clones, and not every one. Of around 45,000 clones detected, 77% appear once; the ten largest clones hold approximately 0.6%. The sort gate was single viable CD3+CD4+CD8-CD45RO+ cells for memory CD4+ T cells. Sequenced input: memory CD4+ T cells from blood. The receptors come from an adult in good health and CMV-seronegative.

This clone was picked up one time. This chain connects TRBV5-4 to TRBJ1-2, with D tentatively TRBD1 (6 bases). Germline CDR1 reads SGHNT; CDR2 reads YYREEE (reference sequence). The length of the CDR3 is 14 residues. V was clipped by 0 bases and J by 8 bases, with 14 bases between them. CDR3 amino acids: CASSLEQGKDGYTF. The CDR3 bases are TGTGCCAGCAGCTTGGAGCAGGGGAAGGACGGCTACACCTTC.

The rearrangement links TRBV30 to TRBJ2-5, with a weak D call TRBD2 (7 bases). With 4 bases removed from V and 1 base from J, the gap between germline ends came to 13 bases. The CDR3 totals 14 residues. Germline V lookup: CDR1 GTSNPN, CDR2 SVGIG (reference sequence). CDR3 DNA sequence: TGTGCCTGGAATAGGGGGGGCCGCCAAGAGACCCAGTACTTC. It is translated as CAWNRGGRQETQYF.

V gene TRBV5-1 combines with J gene TRBJ1-6; D remains ambiguous. Per the germline V gene, CDR1 is SGHRS and CDR2 is YFSETQ. This CDR3 contains 13 residues. Trimming left V 7 bases short and J 8 bases short, with 13 bases between. The CDR3 DNA is TGCGCCAGCCAGAGAAAAGCGGATTCACCCCTCCACTTT. Translated: CASQRKADSPLHF.

V usage is TRBV7-2 and J usage is TRBJ1-6, with a weak D call TRBD1 (5 bases). This CDR3 is built from 14 residues. CDR1 and CDR2 (germline): SGHTA, FQGNSA. V was cut by 1 base and J by 8 bases, with 9 bases left in between. This CDR3 reads CASSLDQGYSPLHF. CDR3 coding DNA: TGTGCCAGCAGCTTAGACCAGGGCTATTCACCCCTCCACTTT.

This clone was detected a few times. CDR3 coding DNA: TGTGCCAGCAGTTACAGGACTTACACTGAAGCTTTCTTT. This translates into CASSYRTYTEAFF. This chain uses TRBV27 with TRBJ1-1; possibly TRBD1 for D (5 bases). Germline V gene sequence: CDR1 MNHEY, CDR2 SMNVEV (reference sequence). V lost 4 bases, J lost 3 bases, and 9 bases lay in between. This CDR3 comprises 13 residues.